Listed here are 27 T cell receptor beta chains from one sample, sequenced in a study of CD8+ T cells in alopecia areata. cDNA reverse transcribed from extracted RNA served as the sequencing template. The table came from immunoSEQ multiplex PCR; TCRdb's copy has only in-frame clones and leaves some out. The table shows about 190,000 clones, with around 56% occurring only once. The treatment denotes: oral pan-JAK inhibitor, 5-10 mg twice daily. The specimen was CD4+ T cells sorted from blood, collected at week 4, from a patient treated with tofacitinib. The receptors come from a human donor with alopecia areata.

This sequence joins TRBV18 and TRBJ2-5, with D possibly matching TRBD2 (5 bases). The CDR3 totals 16 residues. Germline CDR1 KGHSH, CDR2 LQKENI. V lost 2 bases, J lost 1 base, and 14 bases lay in between. The CDR3 spells CASSPTAGRGQETQYF. CDR3 nucleotide sequence: TGTGCCAGCTCACCAACGGCAGGACGGGGCCAAGAGACCCAGTACTTC.

This chain links TRBV30 with TRBJ1-2; weak D call: TRBD1 (5 bases). The V gene's germline CDR1 is GTSNPN and CDR2 SVGIG (reference sequence). This CDR3 spans 14 amino acids. Deletions cut 4 bases from V and 6 bases from J, with 18 bases between. DNA of the CDR3: TGTGCCTGGAATGGGGACGGCGGATTAAATGGCTACACCTTC. Its protein product is CAWNGDGGLNGYTF.

The V and J genes are TRBV29-1 and TRBJ2-3; no clear D gene. Germline lookup yields CDR1 SQVTM and CDR2 ANQGSEA. There are 12 residues in the CDR3. Between the trimmed V and J ends, which lost 7 bases and 4 bases, there was a span of 12 bases. CDR3 in amino acids: CSAERKADTQYF. The DNA for the CDR3 is TGCAGCGCTGAGAGGAAGGCAGATACGCAGTATTTT.

The V and J genes are TRBV4-1 and TRBJ1-5; D remains unclear. Germline values: CDR1 MGHRA, CDR2 YSYEKL. The CDR3 has 14 residues. The V end was cut by 1 base, the J end by 2 bases, with 6 bases between. CDR3 DNA sequence: TGCGCCAGCAGCCAAGGGTACGGCAATCAGCCCCAGCATTTT. Translated, it gives CASSQGYGNQPQHF.

The chain links TRBV7-8 to TRBJ2-6; 12 nucleotides line up with TRBD2. V shed 4 bases, J shed 2 bases, and the junction held 6 bases outside the gene matches. The CDR3 is made up of 18 amino acids. Germline values: CDR1 SGHVS, CDR2 FQNEAQ. In nucleotides, the CDR3 is TGTGCCAGCAGCTCGGGACTAGCGGGCCTCCCTGGGGCCAACGTCCTGACTTTC. Amino acid sequence: CASSSGLAGLPGANVLTF.

The chain employs TRBV5-1 and TRBJ2-7; 10 bases are a match to TRBD1. Germline values: CDR1 SGHRS, CDR2 YFSETQ. V was clipped by 4 bases and J by 4 bases; unmatched bases: 8. The CDR3 length is 15 residues. CDR3 sequence (DNA): TGCGCCAGCAGCCCCACCCCGGGACAGGGGTACGAGCAGTACTTC. Translating it yields CASSPTPGQGYEQYF.

The CDR3, as DNA: TGTGCCAGCAGCCAAGCGGGTAGCGGGACGTACGAGCAGTACTTC. This encodes CASSQAGSGTYEQYF. The chain recombines TRBV14 with TRBJ2-7; TRBD2 agrees at 8 bases. Losses at the gene ends were 1 base for V and 4 bases for J; bases not matched to a gene: 6. This CDR3 is 15 amino acids long. Germline V gene lookup returns CDR1 SGHDN and CDR2 FVKESK.

The chain combines TRBV7-8 with TRBJ2-5; TRBD2 might be the D (6 bases). Trimming pared 1 base from V and 2 bases from J, leaving 11 bases between. CDR3 size: 15 residues. CDR1 is SGHVS and CDR2 is FQNEAQ in the germline V gene. CDR3 region: CASSLVAVLQETQYF. For the CDR3, the DNA is TGTGCCAGCAGCTTAGTAGCGGTTCTACAAGAGACCCAGTACTTC.

The V gene is TRBV25-1, the J gene TRBJ2-7; 9 nucleotides align to TRBD1. In germline, CDR1 is MGHDK, CDR2 SYGVNS. V lost 4 bases, J lost 1 base, and 5 bases stayed unmatched. This CDR3 contains 15 residues. CDR3 nucleotide sequence: TGTGCCAGCAGTGTCCTGGGGACAGGGTCCTACGAGCAGTACTTC. It is translated as CASSVLGTGSYEQYF.

The chain combines TRBV29-1 with TRBJ1-1; tentative D call: TRBD1 (6 bases). CDR3 length equals 14 residues. V was shortened by 3 bases and J by 5 bases, with 16 bases between the two germline ends. CDR1 is SQVTM and CDR2 is ANQGSEA in the germline V gene. The CDR3 is CSVDNRQGLTEAFF. Written as DNA, the CDR3 is TGCAGCGTTGATAATCGGCAGGGGCTTACTGAAGCTTTCTTT.

This rearrangement joins TRBV9 to TRBJ2-6, with TRBD2 matching 8 bases. V gave up 1 base and J gave up 1 base; unmatched junction bases: 10. Germline-derived CDR1 and CDR2 are SGDLS and YYNGEE. The CDR3 loop spans 19 amino acids. Here the CDR3 DNA reads TGTGCCAGCAGCGTAACCCCGGGGGGGGACCTTTCTGGGGCCAACGTCCTGACTTTC. Its translation: CASSVTPGGDLSGANVLTF.

The CDR3 region has the DNA TGCGCCAGCAGTGAGCCGGACTTGCAGTACTTC. Its translation is CASSEPDLQYF. The chain carries TRBV10-2 and TRBJ2-7; D may be TRBD2 (5 bases). CDR1 and CDR2 from the germline V gene are WSHSY and SAAADI. Trimming left V 2 bases short and J 9 bases short, with 8 bases between. The CDR3 covers 11 residues.

The rearrangement uses TRBV30 and TRBJ2-1; TRBD2 might be the D (5 bases). The germline V gene has CDR1 GTSNPN and CDR2 SVGIG (reference sequence). V shed 3 bases and J shed 9 bases, with 15 bases lying between them. This CDR3 is built from 13 residues. The CDR3 loop reads CAWRGAASFEQFF. The CDR3 nucleotides read TGTGCCTGGAGGGGAGCGGCTAGTTTTGAGCAGTTCTTC. The full variable domain, rest sourced from reference TRBV30 and TRBJ2-1, is SQTIHQWPATLVQPVGSPLSLECTVEGTSNPNLYWYRQAAGRGLQLLFYSVGIGQISSEVPQNLSASRPQDRQFILSSKKLLLSDSGFYLCAWRGAASFEQFFGPGTRLTVL.

The rearrangement links TRBV30 to TRBJ2-7; 8 bases map to TRBD2. V dropped 3 bases and J dropped 6; count of bases not matched to a gene: 1. Germline lookup yields CDR1 GTSNPN and CDR2 SVGIG (reference sequence). The CDR3 consists of 11 residues. CDR3 nucleotide sequence: TGTGCCTGGAGGGCGGGAGGCGAGCAGTACTTC. It encodes CAWRAGGEQYF.

Only a few counts were recorded for this clone. The gene calls are TRBV29-1 and TRBJ2-2; unclear D gene. This CDR3 contains 14 residues. Germline CDR1 reads SQVTM; CDR2 reads ANQGSEA. With 4 bases removed from V and 7 bases from J, the gap between germline ends came to 16 bases. The DNA for the CDR3 is TGCAGCGTTGTCTTGGGATATGTCGGCGGGGAGCTGTTTTTT. Its translation is CSVVLGYVGGELFF.

In its sample, this clone was seen a few times. The chain couples TRBV25-1 to TRBJ2-3, with 8 bases aligning to TRBD2. The V gene's germline CDR1 is MGHDK and CDR2 SYGVNS. The J segment lost 1 base and the V segment lost 6 bases, leaving 9 bases of the junction unmatched. The CDR3 totals 16 residues. The CDR3 reads CASSPLTSGGTDTQYF. CDR3 bases: TGTGCCAGCAGCCCCCTCACTAGCGGAGGCACAGATACGCAGTATTTT.

The rearrangement links TRBV29-1 to TRBJ2-3, with a possible D match to TRBD2 (6 bases). CDR1 and CDR2 from the germline V gene are SQVTM and ANQGSEA. V was pared by 4 bases and J by 1 base, with 18 bases between. The CDR3 is made up of 16 amino acids. DNA of the CDR3: TGCAGCGTTGGAACGTTCGCCAGGGAGGGCACAGATACGCAGTATTTT. Amino acid sequence: CSVGTFAREGTDTQYF.

The V and J genes are TRBV13 and TRBJ2-7, with D perhaps matching TRBD1 or TRBD2 (5 bases each). The V end lost 5 bases, the J end lost 7 bases, and 24 bases lay between the germline ends. The V gene's germline CDR1 is PRHDT and CDR2 FYEKMQ (reference sequence). This CDR3 is 16 amino acids long. This chain's CDR3 is CASSDPSGTQPREQYF. CDR3 bases: TGTGCCAGCAGCGACCCCTCCGGGACCCAGCCACGAGAGCAGTACTTC.

The genes are TRBV7-2 and TRBJ2-7; D is undetermined. Trimming stripped 6 bases from V and 0 bases from J, with 15 bases between. The length of the CDR3 is 15 residues. Per germline, CDR1 SGHTA and CDR2 FQGNSA. The CDR3 region is CASSKPRTASYEQYF. CDR3 bases: TGTGCCAGCAGTAAACCTCGGACGGCCTCCTACGAGCAGTACTTC.

The chain carries TRBV2 and TRBJ1-5, with 7 bases fitting TRBD1. CDR3 length equals 13 residues. Trimming took 7 bases from V and 2 from J; bases not matched to a gene: 2. CDR1 and CDR2 from the germline V gene are SNHLY and FYNNEI. The CDR3 bases are TGTGCCAGCAAGGGGGCGGGCAATCAGCCCCAGCATTTT. Translated, it gives CASKGAGNQPQHF.

This clone was seen more than once but under ten times. The J gene is TRBJ2-7, the V gene TRBV28; 11 nucleotides match TRBD1. Germline CDR1 and CDR2: MDHEN and SYDVKM. The CDR3 runs to 15 residues. J was trimmed by 4 bases and V by 4 bases; bases with no gene match: 6. In DNA, the CDR3 is TGTGCCAGCAGTTGGACCGGGACAGGGGGTTACGAGCAGTACTTC. Protein: CASSWTGTGGYEQYF.

V gene TRBV7-2 combines with J gene TRBJ2-7; TRBD2 matches 10 bases. Germline lookup yields CDR1 SGHTA and CDR2 FQGNSA. Trimming cost V 7 bases and J 1 base; bases outside gene matches: 4. The CDR3 is 14 residues long. The CDR3 DNA reads as TGTGCCAGCACCCTAGCGGGAGCATCCTACGAGCAGTACTTC. Translating gives CASTLAGASYEQYF.

The rearrangement links TRBV4-3 to TRBJ2-7; a possible D gene is TRBD1 (6 bases). Germline assignment: CDR1 LGHNA and CDR2 YSLEER. This CDR3 has 18 residues. Trimming pared 3 bases from V and 0 bases from J, leaving 21 bases between. The CDR3 sequence: CASSHLDGRMDSSYEQYF. CDR3 DNA sequence: TGCGCCAGCAGCCACCTCGACGGCCGCATGGACAGCTCCTACGAGCAGTACTTC.

This clone was counted once. The rearrangement joins TRBV11-2 to TRBJ2-3, with D tentatively TRBD2 (6 bases). The CDR3 has 16 residues. V gave up 5 bases and J gave up 0 bases, with 15 bases separating them. Germline CDR1 is SGHAT and CDR2 is FQNNGV. The CDR3 region is CASSPRDFASTDTQYF. CDR3 DNA sequence: TGTGCCAGCAGCCCTCGGGACTTCGCTAGCACAGATACGCAGTATTTT.

The V call is TRBV29-1, the J call TRBJ2-3; 9 bases match TRBD1. Per the germline V gene, CDR1 is SQVTM and CDR2 is ANQGSEA. V dropped 4 bases and J dropped 4; count of bases not matched to a gene: 6. The CDR3 covers 14 residues. The CDR3, as DNA: TGCAGCGTTGGGGACAGGGATGGGGCAGATACGCAGTATTTT. It yields the protein CSVGDRDGADTQYF.

J is TRBJ2-7 and V is TRBV7-9; unclear D gene. CDR3 length equals 12 residues. Germline V lookup: CDR1 SEHNR, CDR2 FQNEAQ (reference sequence). V was trimmed by 5 bases and J by 6 bases, leaving 11 bases between them. CDR3 sequence reads: CASSNNRIEQYF. DNA of the CDR3: TGTGCCAGCAGCAATAACAGAATCGAGCAGTACTTC.

The chain links TRBV5-1 to TRBJ2-7, with D hard to call. The germline CDR1 and CDR2 sequences are SGHRS and YFSETQ. There are 13 residues in the CDR3. V lost 2 bases and J lost 0, with 6 bases in between. This CDR3 reads CASSLSVSYEQYF. CDR3 DNA sequence: TGCGCCAGCAGCTTATCAGTCTCCTACGAGCAGTACTTC.